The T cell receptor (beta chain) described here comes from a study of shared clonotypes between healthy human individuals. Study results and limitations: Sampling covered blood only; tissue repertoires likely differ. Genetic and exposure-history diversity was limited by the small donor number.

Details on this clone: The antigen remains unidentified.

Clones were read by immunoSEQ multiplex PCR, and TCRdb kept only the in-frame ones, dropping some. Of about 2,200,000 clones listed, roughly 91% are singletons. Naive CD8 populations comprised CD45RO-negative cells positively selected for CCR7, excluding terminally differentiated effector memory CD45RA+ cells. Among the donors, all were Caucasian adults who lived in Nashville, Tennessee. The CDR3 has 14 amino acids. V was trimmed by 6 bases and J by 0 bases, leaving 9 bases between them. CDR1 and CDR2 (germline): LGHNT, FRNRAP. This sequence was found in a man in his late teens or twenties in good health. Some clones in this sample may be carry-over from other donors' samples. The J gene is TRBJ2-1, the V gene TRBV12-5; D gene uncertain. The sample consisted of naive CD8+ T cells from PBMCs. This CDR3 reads CASGPSPSYNEQFF. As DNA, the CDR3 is TGTGCTAGTGGCCCGAGCCCCTCCTACAATGAGCAGTTCTTC.